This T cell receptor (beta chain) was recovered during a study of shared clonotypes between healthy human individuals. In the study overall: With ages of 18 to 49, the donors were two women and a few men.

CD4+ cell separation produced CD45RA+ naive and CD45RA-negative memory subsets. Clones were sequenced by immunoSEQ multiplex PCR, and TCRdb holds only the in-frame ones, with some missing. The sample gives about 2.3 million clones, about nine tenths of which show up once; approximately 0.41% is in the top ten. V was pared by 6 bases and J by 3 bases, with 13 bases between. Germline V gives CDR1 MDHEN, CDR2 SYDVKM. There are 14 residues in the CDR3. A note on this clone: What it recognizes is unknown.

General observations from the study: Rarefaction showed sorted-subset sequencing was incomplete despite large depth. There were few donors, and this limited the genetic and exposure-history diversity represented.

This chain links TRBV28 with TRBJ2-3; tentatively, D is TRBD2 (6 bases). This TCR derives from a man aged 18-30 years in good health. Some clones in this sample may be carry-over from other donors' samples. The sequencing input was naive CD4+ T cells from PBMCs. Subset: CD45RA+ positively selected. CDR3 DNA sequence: TGTGCCAGCAGCTGGGAGGACGAGACAGATACGCAGTATTTT. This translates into CASSWEDETDTQYF.